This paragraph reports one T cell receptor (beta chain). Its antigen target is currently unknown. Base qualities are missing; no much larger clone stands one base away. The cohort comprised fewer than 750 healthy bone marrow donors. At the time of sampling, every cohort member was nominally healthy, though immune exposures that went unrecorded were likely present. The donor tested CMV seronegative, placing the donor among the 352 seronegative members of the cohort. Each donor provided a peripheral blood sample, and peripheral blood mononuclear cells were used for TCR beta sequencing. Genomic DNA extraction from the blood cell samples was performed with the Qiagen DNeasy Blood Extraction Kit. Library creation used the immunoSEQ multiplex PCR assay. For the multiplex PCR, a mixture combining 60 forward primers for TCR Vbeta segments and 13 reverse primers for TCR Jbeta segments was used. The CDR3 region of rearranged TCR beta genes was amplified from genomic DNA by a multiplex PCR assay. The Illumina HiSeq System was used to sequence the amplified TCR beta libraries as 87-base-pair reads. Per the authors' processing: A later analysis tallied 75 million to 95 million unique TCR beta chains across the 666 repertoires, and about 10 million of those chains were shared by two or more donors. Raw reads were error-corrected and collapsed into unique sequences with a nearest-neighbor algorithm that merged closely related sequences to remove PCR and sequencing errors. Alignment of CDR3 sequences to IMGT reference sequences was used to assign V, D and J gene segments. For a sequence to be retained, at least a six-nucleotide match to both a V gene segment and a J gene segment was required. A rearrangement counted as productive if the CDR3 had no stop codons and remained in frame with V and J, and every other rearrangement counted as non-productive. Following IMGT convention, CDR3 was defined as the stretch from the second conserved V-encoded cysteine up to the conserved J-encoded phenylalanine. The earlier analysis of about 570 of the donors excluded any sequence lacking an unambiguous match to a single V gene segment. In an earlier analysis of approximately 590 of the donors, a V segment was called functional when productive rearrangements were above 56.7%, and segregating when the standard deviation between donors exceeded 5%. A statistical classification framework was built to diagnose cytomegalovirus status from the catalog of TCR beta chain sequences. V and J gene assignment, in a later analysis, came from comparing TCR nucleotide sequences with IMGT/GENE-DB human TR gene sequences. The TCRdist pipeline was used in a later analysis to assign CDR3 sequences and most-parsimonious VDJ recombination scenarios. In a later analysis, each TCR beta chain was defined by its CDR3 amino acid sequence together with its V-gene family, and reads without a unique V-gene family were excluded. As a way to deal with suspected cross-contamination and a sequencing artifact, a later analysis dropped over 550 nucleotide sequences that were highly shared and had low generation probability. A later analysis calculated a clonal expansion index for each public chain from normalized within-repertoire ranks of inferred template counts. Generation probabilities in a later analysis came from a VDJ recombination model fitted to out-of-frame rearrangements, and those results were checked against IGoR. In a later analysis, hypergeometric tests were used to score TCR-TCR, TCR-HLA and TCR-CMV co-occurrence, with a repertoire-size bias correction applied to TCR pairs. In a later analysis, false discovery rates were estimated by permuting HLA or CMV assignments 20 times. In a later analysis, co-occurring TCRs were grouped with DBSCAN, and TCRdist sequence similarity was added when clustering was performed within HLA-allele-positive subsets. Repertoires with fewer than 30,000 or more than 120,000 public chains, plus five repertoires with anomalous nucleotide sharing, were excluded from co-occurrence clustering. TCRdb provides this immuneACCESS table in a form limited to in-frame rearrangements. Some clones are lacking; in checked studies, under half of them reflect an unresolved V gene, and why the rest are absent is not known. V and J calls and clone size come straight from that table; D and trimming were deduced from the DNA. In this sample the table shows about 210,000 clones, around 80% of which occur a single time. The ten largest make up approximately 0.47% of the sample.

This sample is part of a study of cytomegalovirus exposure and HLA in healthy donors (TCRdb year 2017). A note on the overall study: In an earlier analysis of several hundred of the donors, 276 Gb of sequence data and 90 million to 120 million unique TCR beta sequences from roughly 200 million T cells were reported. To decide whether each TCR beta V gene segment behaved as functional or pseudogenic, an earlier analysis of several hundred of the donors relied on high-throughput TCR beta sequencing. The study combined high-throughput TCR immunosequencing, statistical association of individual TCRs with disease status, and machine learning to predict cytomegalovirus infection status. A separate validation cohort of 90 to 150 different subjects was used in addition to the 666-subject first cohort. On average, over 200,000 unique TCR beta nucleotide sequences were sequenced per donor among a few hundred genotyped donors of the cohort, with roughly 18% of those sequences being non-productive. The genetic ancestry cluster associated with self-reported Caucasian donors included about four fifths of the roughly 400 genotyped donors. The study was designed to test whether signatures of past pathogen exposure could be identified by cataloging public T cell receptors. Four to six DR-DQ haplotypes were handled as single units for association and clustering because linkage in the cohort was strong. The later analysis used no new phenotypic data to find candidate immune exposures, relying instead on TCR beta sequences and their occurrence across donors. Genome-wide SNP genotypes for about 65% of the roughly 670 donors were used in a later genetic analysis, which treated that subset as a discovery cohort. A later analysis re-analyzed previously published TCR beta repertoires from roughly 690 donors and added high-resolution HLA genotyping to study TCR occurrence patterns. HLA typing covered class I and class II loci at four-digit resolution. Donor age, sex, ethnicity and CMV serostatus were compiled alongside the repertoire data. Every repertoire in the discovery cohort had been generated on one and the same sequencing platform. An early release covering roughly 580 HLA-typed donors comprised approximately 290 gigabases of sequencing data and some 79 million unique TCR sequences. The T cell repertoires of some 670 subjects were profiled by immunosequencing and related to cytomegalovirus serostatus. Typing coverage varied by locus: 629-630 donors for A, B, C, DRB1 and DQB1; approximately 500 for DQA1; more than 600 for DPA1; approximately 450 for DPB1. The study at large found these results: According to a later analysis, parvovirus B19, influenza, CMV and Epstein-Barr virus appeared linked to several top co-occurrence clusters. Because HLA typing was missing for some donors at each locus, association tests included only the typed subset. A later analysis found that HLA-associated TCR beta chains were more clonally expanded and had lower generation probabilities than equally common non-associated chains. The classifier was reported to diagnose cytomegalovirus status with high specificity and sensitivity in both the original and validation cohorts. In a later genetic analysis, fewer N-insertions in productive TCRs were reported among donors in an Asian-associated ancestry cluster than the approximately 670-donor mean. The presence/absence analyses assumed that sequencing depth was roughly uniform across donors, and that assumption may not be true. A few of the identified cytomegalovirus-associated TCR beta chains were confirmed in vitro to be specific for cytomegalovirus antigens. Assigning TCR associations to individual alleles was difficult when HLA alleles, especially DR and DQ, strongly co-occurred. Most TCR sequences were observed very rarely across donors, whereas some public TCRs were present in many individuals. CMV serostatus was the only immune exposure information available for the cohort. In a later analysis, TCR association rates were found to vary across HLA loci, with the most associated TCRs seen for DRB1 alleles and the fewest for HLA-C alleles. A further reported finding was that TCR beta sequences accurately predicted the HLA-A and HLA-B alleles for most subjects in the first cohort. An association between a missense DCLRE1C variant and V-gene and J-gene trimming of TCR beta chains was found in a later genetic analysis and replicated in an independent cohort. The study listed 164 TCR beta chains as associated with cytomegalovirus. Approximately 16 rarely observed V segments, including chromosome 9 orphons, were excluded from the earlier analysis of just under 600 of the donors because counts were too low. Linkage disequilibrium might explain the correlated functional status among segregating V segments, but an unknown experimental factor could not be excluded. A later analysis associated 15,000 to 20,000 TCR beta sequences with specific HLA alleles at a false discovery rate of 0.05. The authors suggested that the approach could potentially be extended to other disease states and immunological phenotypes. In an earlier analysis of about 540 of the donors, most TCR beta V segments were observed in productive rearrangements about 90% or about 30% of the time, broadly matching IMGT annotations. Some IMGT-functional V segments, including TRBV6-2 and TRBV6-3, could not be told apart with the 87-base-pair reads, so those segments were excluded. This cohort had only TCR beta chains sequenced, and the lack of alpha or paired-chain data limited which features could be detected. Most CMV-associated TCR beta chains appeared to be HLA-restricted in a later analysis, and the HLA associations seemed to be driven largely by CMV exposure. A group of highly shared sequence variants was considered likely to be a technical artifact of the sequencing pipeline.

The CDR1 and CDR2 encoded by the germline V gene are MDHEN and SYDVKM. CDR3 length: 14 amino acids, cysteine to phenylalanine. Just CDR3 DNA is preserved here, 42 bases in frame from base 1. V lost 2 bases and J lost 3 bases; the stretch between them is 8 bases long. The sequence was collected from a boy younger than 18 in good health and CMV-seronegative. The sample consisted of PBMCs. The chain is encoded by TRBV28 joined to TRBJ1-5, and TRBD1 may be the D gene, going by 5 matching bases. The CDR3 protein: CASSLAGLNQPQHF. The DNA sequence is TGTGCCAGCAGTTTAGCAGGGCTCAATCAGCCCCAGCATTTT.